Shown below are 17 T cell receptor beta chains from a single sample sequenced in a study of blood T cell repertoires in COVID-19. The repertoire was sequenced with immunoSEQ multiplex PCR; TCRdb's copy has only in-frame clones and lacks some. This sample carries roughly 300,000 clones, around four fifths of them seen once, and the ten largest clones take around a tenth. The source material was peripheral blood. Receptor source: a woman aged 50 to 60 who had recovered from COVID-19.

The chain combines TRBV19 with TRBJ2-3, with 7 bases fitting TRBD2. The CDR3 totals 19 residues. Germline trimming cut 6 bases from V and 0 bases from J; bases unmatched to any gene: 18. CDR1 LNHDA and CDR2 SQIVND come from the germline V gene (reference sequence). The CDR3 spells CASSSLGLVGYTSTDTQYF. In DNA, the CDR3 is TGTGCCAGTAGCTCCTTAGGACTAGTCGGATACACTAGCACAGATACGCAGTATTTT. Together with reference TRBV19 and TRBJ2-3, the CDR3 gives the full variable domain: DGGITQSPKYLFRKEGQNVTLSCEQNLNHDAMYWYRQDPGQGLRLIYYSQIVNDFQKGDIAEGYSVSREKKESFPLTVTSAQKNPTAFYLCASSSLGLVGYTSTDTQYFGPGTRLTVL.

The chain has TRBV27 and TRBJ2-2; D gene unclear. From germline, CDR1 is MNHEY and CDR2 SMNVEV (reference sequence). The ends were cut back, 2 bases at V and 3 bases at J, with 7 bases in the middle. This CDR3 has 14 amino acids. The CDR3 sequence: CASSLQVDTGELFF. The DNA for the CDR3 is TGTGCCAGCAGTTTACAGGTGGACACCGGGGAGCTGTTTTTT.

The chain couples TRBV18 to TRBJ2-7; possible D gene TRBD2, 6 bases. This CDR3 region has 15 residues. V gave up 0 bases and J gave up 7 bases, with 16 bases separating them. Germline values: CDR1 KGHSH, CDR2 LQKENI. Written as DNA, the CDR3 is TGTGCCAGCTCACCACCGTCGGGGCGGGCGGGGGAGCAGTACTTC. The encoded protein is CASSPPSGRAGEQYF.

The rearrangement links TRBV5-4 to TRBJ2-1; possibly TRBD2 for D (6 bases). Germline V gives CDR1 SGHNT, CDR2 YYREEE (reference sequence). This CDR3 comprises 14 residues. The V end was cut by 0 bases, the J end by 4 bases, with 8 bases between. CDR3 nucleotide sequence: TGTGCCAGCAGCTTGGACGGACTATACAATGAGCAGTTCTTC. Protein product: CASSLDGLYNEQFF. Looking up the rest from reference TRBV5-4 and TRBJ2-1 gives the full variable domain: ETGVTQSPTHLIKTRGQQVTLRCSSQSGHNTVSWYQQALGQGPQFIFQYYREEENGRGNFPPRFSGLQFPNYSSELNVNALELDDSALYLCASSLDGLYNEQFFGPGTRLTVL.

The chain combines TRBV5-1 with TRBJ1-2, with 7 bases that match TRBD1. The CDR3 runs 16 residues. Losses at the gene ends were 3 bases for V and 4 bases for J; bases not matched to a gene: 12. In germline, CDR1 is SGHRS, CDR2 YFSETQ. The CDR3 sequence: CASSSYTPTGAYGYTF. CDR3 DNA: TGCGCCAGCAGCTCCTACACACCTACAGGGGCCTATGGCTACACCTTC.

J is TRBJ2-2 and V is TRBV18; 7 bases agree with TRBD1. V trimming: 3 bases; J trimming: 5 bases; junction bases outside the gene matches: 6. Per germline, CDR1 KGHSH and CDR2 LQKENI. The CDR3 sequence is 15 residues long. CDR3 in amino acids: CASSPNRGMTGELFF. Written as DNA, the CDR3 is TGTGCCAGCTCACCCAACAGGGGAATGACCGGGGAGCTGTTTTTT.

The chain links TRBV27 to TRBJ2-2; 10 bases align to TRBD2. Germline CDR1 reads MNHEY; CDR2 reads SMNVEV (reference sequence). The CDR3 has 14 residues. Germline trimming cut 3 bases from V and 7 bases from J; bases unmatched to any gene: 2. CDR3 region: CASSFLAGVGELFF. For the CDR3, the DNA is TGTGCCAGCAGTTTTCTAGCGGGGGTCGGGGAGCTGTTTTTT.

This rearrangement joins TRBV30 to TRBJ1-4, with 8 bases aligning to TRBD1. V shed 0 bases and J 8 bases; nucleotides not matched to a gene: 8. From germline, CDR1 is GTSNPN and CDR2 SVGIG (reference sequence). This CDR3 is built from 15 residues. In nucleotides, the CDR3 is TGTGCCTGGAGTGTGGGACAGGCCGCTCGGGAAAAACTGTTTTTT. Translating gives CAWSVGQAAREKLFF.

J is TRBJ2-1 and V is TRBV21-1; TRBD2 is taken as the D call from the table, unchecked against the DNA. TRBV21-1 is annotated as a pseudogene. This CDR3 has 19 amino acids. CDR3 coding DNA: TGTGCCAGCAGCACTAAAGGTACGGTAGCGGGTAGCTCCTACAATGAGCAGTTCTTC. Its translation: CASSTKGTVAGSSYNEQFF.

The chain has TRBV7-8 and TRBJ1-6, with 7 bases identical to TRBD1. V lost 4 bases and J lost 0; bases outside the gene matches: 9. Germline V gene lookup returns CDR1 SGHVS and CDR2 FQNEAQ. The CDR3 is 18 amino acids. Here the CDR3 DNA reads TGTGCCAGCAGCTCCCAGTGGACAGGCAGCTCCTATAATTCACCCCTCCACTTT. Protein sequence: CASSSQWTGSSYNSPLHF.

This clone was detected many times. Distinct nucleotide sequences in the sample also encode this CDR3. V and J are TRBV18 and TRBJ1-1, with 11 bases aligning to TRBD1. Germline CDR1 KGHSH, CDR2 LQKENI. This CDR3 spans 15 amino acids. V was pared by 3 bases and J by 7 bases, with 7 bases of the junction left unmatched. CDR3 nucleotides: TGTGCCAGCTCACCGAGGACAGGGGGCGCCGGTGAAGCTTTCTTT. Protein: CASSPRTGGAGEAFF.

The gene calls are TRBV19 and TRBJ1-1, with D perhaps matching TRBD1 (6 bases). The CDR3 length is 14 residues. The V and J ends lost 2 bases and 6 bases respectively, with 13 bases between them. Germline CDR1 reads LNHDA; CDR2 reads SQIVND (reference sequence). CDR3 residues: CASSIQGFSSEAFF. DNA for the CDR3: TGTGCCAGTAGTATACAGGGGTTCAGCTCTGAAGCTTTCTTT.

The genes are TRBV5-1 and TRBJ1-1; a possible D gene is TRBD1 (5 bases). V gave up 4 bases and J gave up 4 bases, with 14 bases separating them. This CDR3 region has 14 residues. Germline CDR1 reads SGHRS; CDR2 reads YFSETQ. For the CDR3, the DNA is TGCGCCAGCAGCATTCAGGGAACAAGCACTGAAGCTTTCTTT. Protein: CASSIQGTSTEAFF.

The chain links TRBV10-2 to TRBJ2-2, with 7 nucleotides matching TRBD1. V was pared by 6 bases and J by 0 bases, with 7 bases of the junction left unmatched. The CDR3 has 16 residues. CDR1 WSHSY and CDR2 SAAADI come from the germline V gene. The CDR3 sequence: CASRGRGQSNTGELFF. CDR3 DNA: TGCGCCAGCAGGGGCCGGGGACAGTCGAACACCGGGGAGCTGTTTTTT.

The chain links TRBV4-3 to TRBJ1-3, with D perhaps TRBD1 (5 bases). This CDR3 is 17 amino acids long. V lost 0 bases and J lost 0, with 12 bases in between. Germline CDR1 reads LGHNA; CDR2 reads YSLEER. The DNA of the CDR3 is TGCGCCAGCAGCCAAGATCGGCAGGGAAGCTCTGGAAACACCATATATTTT. It specifies CASSQDRQGSSGNTIYF.

This clone was seen once. The chain is built from TRBV3-1 (or the pseudogene TRBV3-2) and TRBJ2-1; D remains ambiguous. The V and J ends lost 0 bases and 6 bases respectively, with 15 bases between them. Germline assignment: CDR1 LGHDT and CDR2 YNNKEL (reference sequence). The CDR3 runs 16 residues. The CDR3 loop is CASSQDRTLTPNEQFF. In DNA, the CDR3 is TGTGCCAGCAGCCAAGATCGAACATTAACCCCCAATGAGCAGTTCTTC.

The rearrangement links TRBV3-1 (or the pseudogene TRBV3-2) to TRBJ2-2; D gene unclear. The V end was cut by 4 bases, the J end by 5 bases, with 8 bases between. From germline, CDR1 is LGHDT and CDR2 YNNKEL (reference sequence). This CDR3 has 13 residues. The CDR3 nucleotides read TGTGCCAGCAGCCCAAGCTTGACCGGGGAGCTGTTTTTT. Amino acids: CASSPSLTGELFF.